The text below deals with one T cell receptor beta chain. This sample was taken from a study of T-cell reconstitution after alpha-beta-depleted transplantation in children. Unique molecular identifiers were used in preparing the TCRbeta library. MiXCR was run by TCRdb on the PCR reads, yielding one entry per CDR3 protein. The sample lists 900,000 or so distinct CDR3 sequences; less than 20% were seen once. The trim removed 1 base at V and 0 bases at J, leaving 2 bases unmatched. The CDR3 length is 16 residues. Germline V gene lookup returns CDR1 SGHRS and CDR2 YFSETQ. Sequencing was performed on PBMCs, mostly from graft donor cells, taken 360 days after TCRalphabeta/CD19-depleted stem cell transplant. The chain carries TRBV5-1 and TRBJ2-1; 9 bases line up with TRBD2. This clonotype was obtained from a male patient between 10 and 17 years old who had a stem cell transplant for acute lymphoblastic leukemia, so the T cells may come from the graft donor. Here the CDR3 reads CASSLISGSSYNEQFF. CDR3 coding DNA: TGCGCCAGCAGCTTGATTAGCGGGAGCTCCTACAATGAGCAGTTCTTC.